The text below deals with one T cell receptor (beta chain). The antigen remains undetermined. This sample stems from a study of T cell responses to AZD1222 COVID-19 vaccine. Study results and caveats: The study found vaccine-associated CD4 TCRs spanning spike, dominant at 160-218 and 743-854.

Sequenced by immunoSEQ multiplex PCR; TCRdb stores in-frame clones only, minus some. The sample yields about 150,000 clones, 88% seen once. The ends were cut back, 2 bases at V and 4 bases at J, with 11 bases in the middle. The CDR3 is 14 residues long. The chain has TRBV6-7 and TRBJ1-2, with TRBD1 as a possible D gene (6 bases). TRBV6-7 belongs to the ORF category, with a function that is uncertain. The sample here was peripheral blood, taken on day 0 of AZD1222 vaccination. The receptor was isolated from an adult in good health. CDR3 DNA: TGTGCCAGCAGTTACGCAGGGGCGTTCTATGGCTACACCTTC. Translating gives CASSYAGAFYGYTF.